This TCR beta chain stems from a study of T cell changes during pregnancy in multiple sclerosis. The germline V gene has CDR1 MDHEN and CDR2 SYDVKM. There are 12 residues in the CDR3. The protocol was immunoSEQ multiplex PCR, while the TCRdb copy is restricted to in-frame clones and leaves out a portion. The table lists some 77,000 clones, 89% of them singletons. The J gene is TRBJ1-2, the V gene TRBV28; no definite D call. Sample: peripheral blood, taken before pregnancy. The source of this sequence is a female donor with multiple sclerosis, enrolled in a pregnancy study. The CDR3, as DNA: TGTGTTACAGAGAGCCATAACTATGGCTACACCTTC. Translated: CVTESHNYGYTF.